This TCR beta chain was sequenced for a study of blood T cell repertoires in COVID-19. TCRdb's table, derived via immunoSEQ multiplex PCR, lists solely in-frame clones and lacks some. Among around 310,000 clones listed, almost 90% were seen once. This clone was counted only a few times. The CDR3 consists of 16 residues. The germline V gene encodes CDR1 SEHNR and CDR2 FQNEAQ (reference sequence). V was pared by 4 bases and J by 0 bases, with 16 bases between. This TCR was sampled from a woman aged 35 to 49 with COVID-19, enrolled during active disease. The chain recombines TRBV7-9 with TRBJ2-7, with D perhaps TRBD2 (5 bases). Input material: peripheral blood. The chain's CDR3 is CASSSGTGVSSYEQYF. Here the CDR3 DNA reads TGTGCCAGCAGCTCAGGAACCGGGGTCAGCTCCTACGAGCAGTACTTC.